This T cell receptor beta chain was recorded in a study of tumor T cells in aggressive B-cell lymphoma. The CDR3 runs 13 residues. The V gene's germline CDR1 is LNHDA and CDR2 SQIVND (reference sequence). V lost 5 bases and J 1 base, leaving 8 bases between the germline ends. Clones were read by immunoSEQ multiplex PCR, and TCRdb kept only the in-frame ones, dropping some. The sample consists of about 2,300 clones, 94% of them appearing once. Source material: tumor tissue. The TCR sequence derives from an adult with diffuse large B cell lymphoma. The genes are TRBV19 and TRBJ1-1, with D unclear. CDR3: CASSPDWNTEAFF. CDR3 coding DNA: TGTGCCAGTAGTCCCGACTGGAACACTGAAGCTTTCTTT.